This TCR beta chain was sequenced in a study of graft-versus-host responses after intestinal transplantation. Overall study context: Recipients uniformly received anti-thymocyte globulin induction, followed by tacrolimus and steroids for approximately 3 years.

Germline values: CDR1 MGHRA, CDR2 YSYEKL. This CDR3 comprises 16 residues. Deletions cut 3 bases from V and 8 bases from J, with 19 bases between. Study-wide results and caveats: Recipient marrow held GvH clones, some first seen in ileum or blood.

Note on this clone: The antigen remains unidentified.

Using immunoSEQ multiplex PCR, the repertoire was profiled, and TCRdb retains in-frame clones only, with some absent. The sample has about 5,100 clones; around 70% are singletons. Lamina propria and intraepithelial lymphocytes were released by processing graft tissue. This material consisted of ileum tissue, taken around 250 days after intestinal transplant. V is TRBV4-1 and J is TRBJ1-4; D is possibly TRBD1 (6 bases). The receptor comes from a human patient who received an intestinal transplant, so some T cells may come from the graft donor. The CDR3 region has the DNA TGCGCCAGCAGCCATTTTTCTGGCGCAGGGGAAGAAAAACTGTTTTTT. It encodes CASSHFSGAGEEKLFF.